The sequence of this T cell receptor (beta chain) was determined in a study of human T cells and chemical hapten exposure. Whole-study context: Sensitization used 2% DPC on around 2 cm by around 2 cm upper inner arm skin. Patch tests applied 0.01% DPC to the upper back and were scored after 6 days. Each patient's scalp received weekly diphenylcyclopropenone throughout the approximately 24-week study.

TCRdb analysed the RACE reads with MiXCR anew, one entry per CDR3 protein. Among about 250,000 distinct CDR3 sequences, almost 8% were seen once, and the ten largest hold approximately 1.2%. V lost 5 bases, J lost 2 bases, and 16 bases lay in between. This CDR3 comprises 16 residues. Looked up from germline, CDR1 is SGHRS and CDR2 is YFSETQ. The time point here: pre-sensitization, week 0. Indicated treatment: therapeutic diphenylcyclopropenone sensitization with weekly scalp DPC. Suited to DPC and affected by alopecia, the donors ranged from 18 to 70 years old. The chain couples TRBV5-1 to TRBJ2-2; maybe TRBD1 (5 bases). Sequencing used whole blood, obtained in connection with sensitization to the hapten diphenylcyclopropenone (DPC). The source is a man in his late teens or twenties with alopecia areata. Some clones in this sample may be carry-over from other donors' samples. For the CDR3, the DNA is TGCGCCAGCAGTCCTAGGCCGACAGATAACACCGGGGAGCTGTTTTTT. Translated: CASSPRPTDNTGELFF.